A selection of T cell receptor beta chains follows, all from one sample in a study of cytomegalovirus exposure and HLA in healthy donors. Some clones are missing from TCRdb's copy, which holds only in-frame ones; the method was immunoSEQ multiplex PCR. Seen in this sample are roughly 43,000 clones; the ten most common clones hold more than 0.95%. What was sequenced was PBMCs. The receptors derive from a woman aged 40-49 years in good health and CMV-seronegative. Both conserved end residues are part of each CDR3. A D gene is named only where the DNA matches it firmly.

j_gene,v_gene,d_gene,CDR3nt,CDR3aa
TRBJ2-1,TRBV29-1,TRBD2,TGCAGCGTACAAGCGGGAGGAAGCTACAATGAGCAGTTCTTC,CSVQAGGSYNEQFF
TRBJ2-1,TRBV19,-,TGTGCCAGTAGTATTGACGGGTCCTACAATGAGCAGTTCTTC,CASSIDGSYNEQFF
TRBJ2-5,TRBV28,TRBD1,TGTGCCAGCAGCCAGACAGGGGGCTTTATTGGGACCCAGTACTTC,CASSQTGGFIGTQYF
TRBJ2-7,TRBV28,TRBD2,TGTGCCAGCAAGGCTAGCGGGAGTTCTTACGAGCAGTACTTC,CASKASGSSYEQYF
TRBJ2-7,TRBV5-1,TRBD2,TGCGCCAGCAGCCTTTCCGGGACTAGCGGTTCCTACGAGCAGTACTTC,CASSLSGTSGSYEQYF
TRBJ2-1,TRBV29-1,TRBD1,TGCAGCGCTCACAGGGGGAATGAGCAGTTCTTC,CSAHRGNEQFF
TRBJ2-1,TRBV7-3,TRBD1,TGTGCCAGCAGCGCTTACAGGGGCAATGAGCAGTTCTTC,CASSAYRGNEQFF
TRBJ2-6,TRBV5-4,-,TGTGCCAGCAGCCTCCCGAGGGCCTCTGGGGCCAACGTCCTGACTTTC,CASSLPRASGANVLTF
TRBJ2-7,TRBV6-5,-,TGTGCCAGCAGTTACTCGTGGGGTTGGGGAGACGAGCAGTACTTC,CASSYSWGWGDEQYF
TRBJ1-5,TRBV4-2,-,TGTGCCAGCAGCCAAGATACGGGACATGATCAGCCCCAGCATTTT,CASSQDTGHDQPQHF
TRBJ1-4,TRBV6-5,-,TGTGCCAGCAGTTTACGGGGAGTAACTAATGAAAAACTGTTTTTT,CASSLRGVTNEKLFF
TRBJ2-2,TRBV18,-,TGTGCCAGCTCACTCGGTCTAGTGGCGAACACCGGGGAGCTGTTTTTT,CASSLGLVANTGELFF
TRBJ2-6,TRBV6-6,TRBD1,TGTGCCAGCAGCCGAACAGGGGCCGGGGCCAACGTCCTGACTTTC,CASSRTGAGANVLTF
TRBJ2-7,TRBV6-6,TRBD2,TGTGCCAGCAGTTCACCTAGCGGGGAGCGCTACGAGCAGTACTTC,CASSSPSGERYEQYF
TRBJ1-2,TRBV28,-,TGTGCCAGCAGTTTAGGTGAGAACTATGGCTACACCTTC,CASSLGENYGYTF
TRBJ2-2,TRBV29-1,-,TGCAGCGTTGAAAAGGGGACAGCCGGGGGCACCGGGGAGCTGTTTTTT,CSVEKGTAGGTGELFF
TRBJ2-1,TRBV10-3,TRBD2,TGTGCCATCAGACCGGGACTAGCGGGAGTAAATGAGCAGTTCTTC,CAIRPGLAGVNEQFF
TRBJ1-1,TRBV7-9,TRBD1,TGTGCCAGCAGCTTATTCAGGGGGCATGTCACTGAAGCTTTCTTT,CASSLFRGHVTEAFF
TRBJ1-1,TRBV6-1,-,TGTGCCAGCAGCTCTCAGTCCCCTGGGAACACTGAAGCTTTCTTT,CASSSQSPGNTEAFF
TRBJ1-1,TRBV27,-,TGTGCCAGCAGTTTTACAGGTGATAACACTGAAGCTTTCTTT,CASSFTGDNTEAFF
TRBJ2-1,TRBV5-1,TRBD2,TGCGCCAGCAGCGCGGGACTAGCGGAGCCGAATGAGCAGTTCTTC,CASSAGLAEPNEQFF
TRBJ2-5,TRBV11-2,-,TGTGCCAGCAGCTTAAGCGCCGTTTCCCAGTACTTC,CASSLSAVSQYF
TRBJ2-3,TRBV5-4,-,TGTGCCAGCAGTAAGCAAGTCCGGGCAGATACGCAGTATTTT,CASSKQVRADTQYF
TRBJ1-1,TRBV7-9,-,TGTGCCAGCAGCTTAGAGGGGGTCACTGAAGCTTTCTTT,CASSLEGVTEAFF
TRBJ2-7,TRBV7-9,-,TGTGCCAGCAGCTCCGCGGACAGCTACGAGCAGTACTTC,CASSSADSYEQYF
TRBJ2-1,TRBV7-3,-,TGTGCCAGCACCGAGCGGGTTGACTCCTACAATGAGCAGTTCTTC,CASTERVDSYNEQFF
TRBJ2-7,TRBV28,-,TGTGCCAGCAGTTTTTCAGGGCCGCTCCACGAGCAGTACTTC,CASSFSGPLHEQYF
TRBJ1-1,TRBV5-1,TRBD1,TGCGCCAGCAGCTCGACAGGGGGCTATGCCTCGGCTTTCTTT,CASSSTGGYASAFF
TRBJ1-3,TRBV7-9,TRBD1,TGTGCCAGCAGCCAGACAGGGGCGAGAAACACCATATATTTT,CASSQTGARNTIYF
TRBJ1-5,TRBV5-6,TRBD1,TGTGCCAGCAGCTTGGATCAGGGACAGGGATTCAATCAGCCCCAGCATTTT,CASSLDQGQGFNQPQHF
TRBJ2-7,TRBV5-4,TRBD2,TGTGCCAGCAGCCTTAACCCGGGACTAGCGACTCACTACGAGCAGTACTTC,CASSLNPGLATHYEQYF